This record looks at one T cell receptor beta chain sequence and its context. Per the germline V gene, CDR1 is WSHSY and CDR2 is SAAADI. The CDR3 is made up of 12 amino acids. Trimming pared 4 bases from V and 8 bases from J, leaving 9 bases between. Clinical symptoms, serum thyroxine and TRAb, thyroid ultrasound and orbital computed tomography together formed the diagnostic basis. The CDR3 regions of TCR beta were amplified from RNA transcripts. With the HTBI primer set, the TCR CDR3 went through a first round of RT-PCR. MiXCR, applied by TCRdb to the multiplex PCR reads, yields one record per CDR3 protein. The data hold 350,000 to 400,000 distinct CDR3 sequences, with about 14% observed a single time. The data stem from a study of T cells in Graves' hyperthyroidism and ophthalmopathy. The overall study: Peripheral blood was secured at the point of initial diagnosis, before any treatment.

Sequencing input: blood. The sequence was obtained from a woman between 55 and 75 years old with Graves' hyperthyroidism. The genes are TRBV10-2 and TRBJ2-1, with D perhaps assigned TRBD1 or TRBD2 (5 bases each). This CDR3 reads CASSGDRDEQFF. The CDR3 DNA is TGCGCCAGCAGTGGGGACCGCGATGAGCAGTTCTTC.